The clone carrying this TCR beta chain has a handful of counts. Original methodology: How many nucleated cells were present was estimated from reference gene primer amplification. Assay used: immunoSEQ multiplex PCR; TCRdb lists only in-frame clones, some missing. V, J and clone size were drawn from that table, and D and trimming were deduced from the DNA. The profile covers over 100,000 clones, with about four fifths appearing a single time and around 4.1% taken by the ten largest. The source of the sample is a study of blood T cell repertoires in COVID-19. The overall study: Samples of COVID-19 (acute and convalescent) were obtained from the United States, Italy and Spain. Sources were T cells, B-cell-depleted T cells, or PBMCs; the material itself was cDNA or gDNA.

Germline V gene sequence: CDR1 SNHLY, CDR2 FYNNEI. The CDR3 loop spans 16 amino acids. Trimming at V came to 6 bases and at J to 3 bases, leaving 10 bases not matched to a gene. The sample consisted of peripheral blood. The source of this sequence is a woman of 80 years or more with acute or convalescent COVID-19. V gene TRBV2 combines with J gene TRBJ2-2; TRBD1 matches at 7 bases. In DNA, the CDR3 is TGTGCCAGCAGCCTGGGGGACAGTACACACACCGGGGAGCTGTTTTTT. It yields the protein CASSLGDSTHTGELFF.